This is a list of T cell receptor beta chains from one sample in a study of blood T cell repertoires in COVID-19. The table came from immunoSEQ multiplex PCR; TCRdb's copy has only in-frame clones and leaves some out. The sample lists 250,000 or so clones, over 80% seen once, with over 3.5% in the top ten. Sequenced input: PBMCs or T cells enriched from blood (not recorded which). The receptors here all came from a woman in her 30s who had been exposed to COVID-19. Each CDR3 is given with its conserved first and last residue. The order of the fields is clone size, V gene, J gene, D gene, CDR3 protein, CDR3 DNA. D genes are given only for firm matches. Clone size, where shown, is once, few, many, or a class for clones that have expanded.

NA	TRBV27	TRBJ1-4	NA	CASTKTGDNEKLFF	TGTGCCAGCACTAAGACGGGAGATAATGAAAAACTGTTTTTT
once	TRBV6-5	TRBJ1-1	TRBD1	CASTRDRGLEAFF	TGTGCCAGCACTCGGGACAGGGGCCTTGAAGCTTTCTTT
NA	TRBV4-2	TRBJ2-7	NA	CASSQTTGYLDEQYF	TGTGCCAGCAGCCAGACTACAGGGTATTTAGACGAGCAGTACTTC
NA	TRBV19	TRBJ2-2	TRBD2	CASRSGRADTGELFF	TGTGCCAGTAGGAGCGGGAGGGCGGACACCGGGGAGCTGTTTTTT
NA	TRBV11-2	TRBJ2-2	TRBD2	CASRLTIAGVGTGELFF	TGTGCCAGCAGACTTACCATAGCGGGAGTGGGGACCGGGGAGCTGTTTTTT
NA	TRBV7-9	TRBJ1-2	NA	CASSSSLQANGYTF	TGTGCCAGCAGCTCCTCGCTGCAGGCCAATGGCTACACCTTC
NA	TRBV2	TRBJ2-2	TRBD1	CARNRGGNTGELFF	TGTGCCAGGAACAGGGGCGGTAACACCGGGGAGCTGTTTTTT
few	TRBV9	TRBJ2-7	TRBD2	CASSRSLADEGYEQYF	TGTGCCAGCAGCCGCTCCCTAGCGGATGAAGGCTACGAGCAGTACTTC
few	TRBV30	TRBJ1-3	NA	CAWSAVNGNTIYF	TGTGCCTGGAGTGCAGTGAATGGAAACACCATATATTTT
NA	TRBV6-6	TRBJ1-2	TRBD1	CASSYSPGQGYGYTF	TGTGCCAGCAGTTACTCCCCGGGACAGGGCTATGGCTACACCTTC
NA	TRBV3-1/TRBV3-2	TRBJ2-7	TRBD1	CASSHRTGFDEQYF	TGTGCCAGCAGTCACCGGACAGGGTTCGACGAGCAGTACTTC
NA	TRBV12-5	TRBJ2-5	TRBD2	CASGFRMGLAGQETQYF	TGTGCTAGTGGTTTCCGGATGGGACTAGCGGGGCAAGAGACCCAGTACTTC
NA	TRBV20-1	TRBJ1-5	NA	CSASQGFSNQPQHF	TGCAGTGCTAGTCAGGGATTCAGCAATCAGCCCCAGCATTTT
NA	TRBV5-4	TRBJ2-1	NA	CASSRDMTNEQFF	TGTGCCAGCAGCCGCGACATGACCAATGAGCAGTTCTTC
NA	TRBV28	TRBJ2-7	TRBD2	CASSLRTSGGYEQYF	TGTGCCAGCAGTCTAAGGACTAGCGGGGGCTACGAGCAGTACTTC
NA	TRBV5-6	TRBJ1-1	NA	CASSLGRGTEAFF	TGTGCCAGCAGCTTGGGCCGGGGCACTGAAGCTTTCTTT
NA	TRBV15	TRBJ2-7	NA	CATSRSFYEQYF	TGTGCCACCAGCAGATCCTTCTACGAGCAGTACTTC
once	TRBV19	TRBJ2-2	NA	CASISRANTGELFF	TGTGCCAGTATTTCCAGGGCTAACACCGGGGAGCTGTTTTTT
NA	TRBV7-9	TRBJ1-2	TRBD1	CASSLGQGRTDYGYTF	TGTGCCAGCAGCTTGGGACAGGGTCGGACGGACTATGGCTACACCTTC
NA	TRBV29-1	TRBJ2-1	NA	CSVSGIYSGENNEQFF	TGCAGCGTTTCGGGCATCTATAGCGGAGAAAACAATGAGCAGTTCTTC
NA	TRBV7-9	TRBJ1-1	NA	CASSLGRTANTEAFF	TGTGCCAGCAGCTTAGGCCGGACAGCGAACACTGAAGCTTTCTTT
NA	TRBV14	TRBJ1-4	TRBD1	CASSQRTGLLPTNEKLFF	TGTGCCAGCAGCCAGCGGACAGGGTTGTTACCAACTAATGAAAAACTGTTTTTT
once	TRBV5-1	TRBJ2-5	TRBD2	CASSPPRAGEKETQYF	TGCGCCAGCAGCCCCCCGCGGGCGGGAGAAAAAGAGACCCAGTACTTC
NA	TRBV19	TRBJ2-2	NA	CASHQGQNTGELFF	TGTGCCAGCCATCAGGGACAGAACACCGGGGAGCTGTTTTTT
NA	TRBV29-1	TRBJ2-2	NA	CSALAGTSNTGELFF	TGCAGCGCCCTCGCCGGGACATCGAACACCGGGGAGCTGTTTTTT
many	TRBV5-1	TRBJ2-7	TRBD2	CASSMSSSGETYEQYF	TGCGCCAGCAGCATGAGCTCTAGCGGGGAAACCTACGAGCAGTACTTC
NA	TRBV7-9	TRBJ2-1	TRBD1	CASSPHRGYEQFF	TGTGCCAGCAGCCCGCACAGGGGTTATGAGCAGTTCTTC
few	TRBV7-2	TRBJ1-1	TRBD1	CASSLVGYRGVRRAFF	TGTGCCAGCAGCTTAGTTGGTTACAGGGGAGTCCGCAGGGCTTTCTTT
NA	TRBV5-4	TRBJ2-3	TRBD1	CASSLGGRGPDTQYF	TGTGCCAGCAGCTTGGGTGGCAGGGGGCCAGATACGCAGTATTTT
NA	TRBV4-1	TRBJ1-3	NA	CASSQRTAPLSGNTIYF	TGCGCCAGCAGCCAACGAACAGCTCCCCTCTCTGGAAACACCATATATTTT
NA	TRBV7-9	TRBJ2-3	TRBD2	CASSLGGGAADTQYF	TGTGCCAGCAGCTTAGGGGGGGGAGCGGCAGATACGCAGTATTTT
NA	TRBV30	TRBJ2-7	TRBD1	CAWGTGLSYEQYF	TGTGCCTGGGGGACAGGGCTTTCCTACGAGCAGTACTTC
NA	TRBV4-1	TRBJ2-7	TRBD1	CASSPLMGQTYEQYF	TGCGCCAGCAGCCCTCTTATGGGACAGACATACGAGCAGTACTTC
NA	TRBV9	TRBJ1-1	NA	CASSTAGDTEAFF	TGTGCCAGCAGCACCGCAGGGGACACTGAAGCTTTCTTT
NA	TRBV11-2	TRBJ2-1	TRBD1	CASSYNRDRFSYDEQFF	TGTGCCAGCAGCTACAACCGGGACAGGTTCTCATACGATGAGCAGTTCTTC
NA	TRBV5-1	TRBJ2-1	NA	CASSSTGNEQFF	TGCGCCAGCAGCTCCACAGGTAATGAGCAGTTCTTC
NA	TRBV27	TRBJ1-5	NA	CASTDSIYSNQPQHF	TGTGCCAGCACGGATAGCATTTATAGCAATCAGCCCCAGCATTTT
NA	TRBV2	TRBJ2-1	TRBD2	CASSDPGGRVLEQFF	TGTGCCAGCAGTGACCCCGGCGGGAGGGTTCTTGAGCAGTTCTTC
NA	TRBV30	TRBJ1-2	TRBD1	CARTGAHGYTF	TGTGCCCGGACAGGGGCACATGGCTACACCTTC
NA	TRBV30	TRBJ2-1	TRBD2	CAWRKTSGGVDEQFF	TGTGCCTGGAGGAAGACTAGCGGGGGCGTCGATGAGCAGTTCTTC
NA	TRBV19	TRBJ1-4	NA	CASSIAGAREKLFF	TGTGCCAGTAGTATAGCAGGGGCGCGGGAAAAACTGTTTTTT
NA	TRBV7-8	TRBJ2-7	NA	CASSLVGSSYEQYF	TGTGCCAGCAGCTTAGTCGGTTCCTCCTACGAGCAGTACTTC
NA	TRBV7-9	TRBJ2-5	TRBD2	CASSQLSGSGSMETQYF	TGTGCCAGCAGCCAGCTTTCTGGAAGCGGGAGTATGGAGACCCAGTACTTC
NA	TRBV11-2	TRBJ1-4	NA	CASSRQATNEKLFF	TGTGCCAGCAGCAGGCAGGCAACTAATGAAAAACTGTTTTTT
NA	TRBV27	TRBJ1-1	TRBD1	CASSLLTGNEAFF	TGTGCCAGCAGTTTATTGACAGGGAATGAAGCTTTCTTT
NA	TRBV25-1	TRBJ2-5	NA	CASSDWGVETQYF	TGTGCCAGCAGTGATTGGGGGGTAGAGACCCAGTACTTC
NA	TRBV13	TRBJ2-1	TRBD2	CASSLRTSGFNEQFF	TGTGCCAGCAGCCTTAGGACTAGCGGGTTTAATGAGCAGTTCTTC
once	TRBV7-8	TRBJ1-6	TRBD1	CASSLAKVGQRNSPLHF	TGTGCCAGCAGCTTAGCGAAAGTGGGACAGAGAAATTCACCCCTCCACTTT
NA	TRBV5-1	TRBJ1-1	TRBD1	CASSFRGGPNTEAFF	TGCGCCAGCAGCTTCAGAGGGGGCCCGAACACTGAAGCTTTCTTT
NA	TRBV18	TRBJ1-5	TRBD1	CASSKEGTGNQPQHF	TGTGCCAGCTCAAAGGAAGGGACAGGCAATCAGCCCCAGCATTTT
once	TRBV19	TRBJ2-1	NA	CASSIDLPPDYNEQFF	TGTGCCAGTAGTATAGATCTCCCCCCAGACTACAATGAGCAGTTCTTC
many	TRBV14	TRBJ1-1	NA	CASSQDLEGTAFF	TGTGCCAGCAGCCAAGATTTGGAGGGAACGGCTTTCTTT
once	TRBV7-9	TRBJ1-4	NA	CASSSGAGEKLFF	TGTGCCAGCAGCTCAGGGGCTGGTGAAAAACTGTTTTTT
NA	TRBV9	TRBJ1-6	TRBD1	CASSVSTGSNSPLHF	TGTGCCAGCAGCGTATCGACAGGGAGTAATTCACCCCTCCACTTT
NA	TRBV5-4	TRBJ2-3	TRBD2	CASSDRRGRGGITDTQYF	TGTGCCAGCAGCGACCGGAGGGGACGGGGGGGGATCACAGATACGCAGTATTTT
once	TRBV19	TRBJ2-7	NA	CASSIGRGAYEQYF	TGTGCCAGTAGTATTGGGCGGGGAGCCTACGAGCAGTACTTC
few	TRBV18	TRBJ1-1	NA	CASSPPTANTEAFF	TGTGCCAGCTCACCACCTACAGCCAACACTGAAGCTTTCTTT
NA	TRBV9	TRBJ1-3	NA	CASSAELAGNTIYF	TGTGCCAGCAGCGCGGAGTTGGCTGGAAACACCATATATTTT
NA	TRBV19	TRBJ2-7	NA	CASSIRVSYEQYF	TGTGCCAGTAGTATCAGGGTCTCCTACGAGCAGTACTTC